Listed below are T cell receptor beta chains from one sample, sequenced in a study of T cell responses to AZD1222 COVID-19 vaccine. Generated by immunoSEQ multiplex PCR, the TCRdb table keeps only in-frame clones and is missing some. The data show about 89,000 clones, approximately 90% seen once. Specimen: peripheral blood, collected 28 days after the second AZD1222 dose. The source is an adult who received the AZD1222 COVID-19 vaccine. CDR3s include the opening cysteine and the closing phenylalanine or tryptophan. A D gene is named only where the DNA matches it firmly. A row's size may be missing; if present it is once, few, many or a size class.

clone size	CDR3 length	D gene	V gene	J gene	CDR3 protein	CDR3 DNA
.	14	TRBD1	TRBV9	TRBJ1-2	CASSDPTGLYGYTF	TGTGCCAGCAGCGACCCGACAGGGCTCTATGGCTACACCTTC
.	16	.	TRBV5-4	TRBJ1-1	CASSRDRQTMNTEAFF	TGTGCCAGCAGCCGTGACAGGCAAACCATGAACACTGAAGCTTTCTTT
.	14	.	TRBV5-5	TRBJ1-1	CASSLGPMNTEAFF	TGTGCCAGCAGCTTGGGGCCGATGAACACTGAAGCTTTCTTT
once	14	TRBD1	TRBV6-5	TRBJ1-1	CASRPTGGRTEAFF	TGTGCCAGCAGACCCACAGGGGGAAGGACTGAAGCTTTCTTT
.	15	.	TRBV19	TRBJ1-5	CASSMGSRGHQPQHF	TGTGCCAGTAGTATGGGTTCGCGGGGTCATCAGCCCCAGCATTTT
.	13	.	TRBV12-3/TRBV12-4	TRBJ2-3	CASSGGQADTQYF	TGTGCCAGCAGCGGGGGTCAGGCAGATACGCAGTATTTT
.	16	.	TRBV19	TRBJ2-6	CASSIGERVGANVLTF	TGTGCCAGTAGTATCGGGGAGCGGGTCGGGGCCAACGTCCTGACTTTC
.	14	.	TRBV5-1	TRBJ1-1	CASSSGTPNTEAFF	TGCGCCAGCAGCTCCGGGACACCGAACACTGAAGCTTTCTTT
.	16	.	TRBV1	TRBJ2-2	CTSSQGTSGNTGELFF	TGCACCAGCAGCCAAGGGACTAGCGGGAACACCGGGGAGCTGTTTTTT
few	13	.	TRBV18	TRBJ1-4	CASSPSPNEKLFF	TGTGCCAGCTCACCGAGTCCTAATGAAAAACTGTTTTTT
.	14	.	TRBV27	TRBJ2-3	CASRPGASTDTQYF	TGTGCCAGCAGGCCGGGGGCGAGCACAGATACGCAGTATTTT
few	15	.	TRBV19	TRBJ1-3	CASSKARDIRNTIYF	TGTGCCAGTAGTAAAGCACGGGACATTCGGAACACCATATATTTT
.	11	.	TRBV25-1	TRBJ2-7	CASSHVDVRYF	TGTGCCAGCAGTCACGTGGACGTCCGGTACTTC
.	13	.	TRBV14	TRBJ1-1	CASSQIRNTEAFF	TGTGCCAGCAGCCAAATTCGGAACACTGAAGCTTTCTTT
.	16	TRBD2	TRBV5-6	TRBJ2-7	CASSLTPSGGSYEQYF	TGTGCCAGCAGCCTCACTCCCAGCGGGGGTTCCTACGAGCAGTACTTC
.	14	.	TRBV19	TRBJ1-3	CASSGALSGNTIYF	TGTGCCAGTAGTGGTGCCCTCTCTGGAAACACCATATATTTT
.	16	.	TRBV15	TRBJ1-2	CATSRQSRSRGYGYTF	TGTGCCACCAGCAGACAGTCACGATCTAGGGGCTATGGCTACACCTTC
.	14	.	TRBV5-1	TRBJ2-3	CASSQGWNTDTQYF	TGCGCCAGCAGTCAAGGGTGGAACACAGATACGCAGTATTTT